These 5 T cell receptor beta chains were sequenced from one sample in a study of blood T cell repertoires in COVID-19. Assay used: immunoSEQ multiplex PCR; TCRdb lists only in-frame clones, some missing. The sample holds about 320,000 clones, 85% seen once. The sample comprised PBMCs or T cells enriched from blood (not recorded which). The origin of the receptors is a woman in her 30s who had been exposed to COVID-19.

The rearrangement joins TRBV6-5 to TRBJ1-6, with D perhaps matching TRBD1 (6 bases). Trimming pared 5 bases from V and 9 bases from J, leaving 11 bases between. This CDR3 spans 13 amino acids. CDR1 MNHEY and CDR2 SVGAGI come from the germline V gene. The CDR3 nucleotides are TGTGCCAGCAGTACGACAGGCTTTTCACCCCTCCACTTT. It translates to CASSTTGFSPLHF.

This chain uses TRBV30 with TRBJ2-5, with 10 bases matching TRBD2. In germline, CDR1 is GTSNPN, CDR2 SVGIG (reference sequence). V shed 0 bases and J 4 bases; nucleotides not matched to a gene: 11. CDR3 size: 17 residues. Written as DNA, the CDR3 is TGTGCCTGGAGTGTAGGCCTAGCGGGAGTTTCAGGAGAGACCCAGTACTTC. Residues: CAWSVGLAGVSGETQYF.

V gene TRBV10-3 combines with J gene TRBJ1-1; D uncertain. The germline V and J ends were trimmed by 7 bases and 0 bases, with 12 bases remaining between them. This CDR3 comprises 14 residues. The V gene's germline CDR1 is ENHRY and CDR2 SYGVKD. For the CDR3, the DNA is TGTGCCATCATGGTCGGGAACATGAACACTGAAGCTTTCTTT. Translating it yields CAIMVGNMNTEAFF.

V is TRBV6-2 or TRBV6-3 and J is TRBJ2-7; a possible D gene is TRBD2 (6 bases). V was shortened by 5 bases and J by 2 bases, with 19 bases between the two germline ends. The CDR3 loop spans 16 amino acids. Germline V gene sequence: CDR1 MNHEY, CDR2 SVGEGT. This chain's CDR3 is CASSPRRSSAPYEQYF. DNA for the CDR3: TGTGCCAGCAGTCCCCGGCGATCTAGCGCGCCCTACGAGCAGTACTTC.

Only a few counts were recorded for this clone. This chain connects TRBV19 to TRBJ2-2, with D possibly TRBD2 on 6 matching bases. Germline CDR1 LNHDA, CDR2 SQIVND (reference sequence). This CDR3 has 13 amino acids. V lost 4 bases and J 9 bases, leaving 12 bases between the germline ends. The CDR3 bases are TGTGCCAGTAGTAACCGGGAGAAGTGGGAGCTGTTTTTT. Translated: CASSNREKWELFF. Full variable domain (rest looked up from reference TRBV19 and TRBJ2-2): DGGITQSPKYLFRKEGQNVTLSCEQNLNHDAMYWYRQDPGQGLRLIYYSQIVNDFQKGDIAEGYSVSREKKESFPLTVTSAQKNPTAFYLCASSNREKWELFFGEGSRLTVL.